The 15 T cell receptor gamma chains listed next were all sequenced from one sample in a study of Vδ1+ human thymocytes. Study outcomes and limitations: Highly polyclonal TRG and TRD repertoires with Gaussian CDR3 length distributions appeared in thymus.

RNA was extracted from the cells and then reverse transcribed. Multiplex PCR used pooled V-gene forward primers and a constant-region reverse primer to amplify CDR3s. TCRdb repeated clone calling on the multiplex PCR reads with CATT. This repertoire shows tens of thousands of gamma-chain clones, 20% to 25% found once; its top ten account for 1.5% to 2%. These receptors have no identified antigens. The sample was Vdelta1+ gamma-delta thymocytes from the thymus. Indicated subset: FACS-sorted CD3+ TCRalphabeta- TCRVdelta1+ TCRVdelta2- thymocytes. The receptors derive from a girl younger than two who had congenital heart surgery.

J is TRGJ1 or TRGJ2 and V is TRGV9. V lost 2 bases to trimming and J lost 11 bases; unmatched junction nucleotides: 6. This CDR3 contains 11 residues. Per germline, CDR1 GITISATS and CDR2 ISYDGTV (reference sequence). CDR3 DNA sequence: TGTGCCTTGTGGGAGGCGGAGGAGAAACTCTTT. Translated, it gives CALWEAEEKLF.

The rearrangement uses TRGV9 and TRGJ1 or TRGJ2. Germline V gene sequence: CDR1 GITISATS, CDR2 ISYDGTV (reference sequence). This CDR3 region has 12 residues. Unmatched junction bases numbered 6, after V lost 3 bases and J lost 7 bases. This chain's CDR3 is CALWEFDYKKLF. The DNA of the CDR3 is TGTGCCTTGTGGGAGTTCGACTATAAGAAACTCTTT.

There are a few counts of this clone. V is TRGV3 and J is TRGJ1 or TRGJ2. The CDR3 has 14 amino acids. Germline V lookup: CDR1 VTNTFY, CDR2 YDVSTARD (reference sequence). V lost 3 bases to trimming and J lost 4 bases; unmatched junction nucleotides: 9. This CDR3 is CATWDGHRYYKKLF. The CDR3 nucleotides are TGTGCCACCTGGGACGGGCATCGGTATTATAAGAAACTCTTT.

The V call is TRGV4, the J call TRGJ1 or TRGJ2. Germline CDR1 reads EGSTGY; CDR2 reads YDSYTSSV. With 0 bases clipped from V and 4 bases from J, the junction kept 9 bases outside the gene matches. The CDR3 is 15 amino acids. The CDR3 region is CATWDGPSAYYKKLF. CDR3 bases: TGTGCCACCTGGGATGGGCCCTCGGCGTATTATAAGAAACTCTTT.

Regarding this clone: Additional DNA sequences in this sample encode the identical CDR3. The chain is built from TRGV3 and TRGJ1 or TRGJ2. CDR1 is VTNTFY and CDR2 is YDVSTARD in the germline V gene (reference sequence). This CDR3 has 13 amino acids. Trimming took 2 bases from V and 3 from J; bases not matched to a gene: 4. CDR3 amino acids: CATWDNLYYKKLF. In DNA, the CDR3 is TGTGCCACCTGGGACAACCTTTATTATAAGAAACTCTTT.

This clone occurred a few times. The junction and the germline gene differ at one end; a read error may be behind it. This chain uses TRGV2 with TRGJ1 or TRGJ2. This CDR3 has 14 amino acids. The germline CDR1 and CDR2 sequences are EGSNGY and YDSYNSKV. CDR3 nucleotides: TGTGCCTCCTGGGACGGTCCGGGGGATTATAAGAAACTCTTT. Protein: CASWDGPGDYKKLF.

This clone was seen once. Other nucleotide sequences from this sample produce the same CDR3. The gene calls are TRGV4 and TRGJ1 or TRGJ2. The trim removed 0 bases at V and 4 bases at J, leaving 9 bases unmatched. The germline CDR1 and CDR2 sequences are EGSTGY and YDSYTSSV. CDR3 length: 15 residues. The CDR3 coding sequence is TGTGCCACCTGGGATGGGCCGAGGAACTATTATAAGAAACTCTTT. Translation: CATWDGPRNYYKKLF.

This clone was counted a few times. Distinct nucleotide sequences in the sample also encode this CDR3. The rearrangement uses TRGV3 and TRGJ1 or TRGJ2. The CDR3 covers 14 residues. Germline CDR1 VTNTFY, CDR2 YDVSTARD (reference sequence). Trimming removed 0 bases from V and 4 bases from J; junction bases left unmatched: 6. The CDR3 DNA sequence: TGTGCCACCTGGGACAGGCAAGGGTATTATAAGAAACTCTTT. Its translation: CATWDRQGYYKKLF.

This clone has only a few counts. This specimen includes other DNA sequences encoding the same CDR3. The chain recombines TRGV3 with TRGJ1 or TRGJ2. The V gene's germline CDR1 is VTNTFY and CDR2 YDVSTARD (reference sequence). This CDR3 spans 13 amino acids. Losses at the gene ends were 1 base for V and 4 bases for J; bases not matched to a gene: 4. The CDR3 DNA reads TGTGCCACCTGGGACAGTAACTATTATAAGAAACTCTTT. It translates to CATWDSNYYKKLF.

In the case of this clone: Other DNA sequences of this sample code for an identical CDR3. V is TRGV9 and J is TRGJ1 or TRGJ2. CDR3 size: 11 residues. Trimming cost V 5 bases and J 7 bases; bases outside gene matches: 5. Germline V gene sequence: CDR1 GITISATS, CDR2 ISYDGTV (reference sequence). The DNA for the CDR3 is TGTGCCTTGTGGGCTGGGTATAAGAAACTCTTT. Amino acid sequence: CALWAGYKKLF.

This clone was found a few times. Different DNA sequences within this sample yield the same CDR3. The V and J genes are TRGV3 and TRGJ1 or TRGJ2. Unmatched junction bases numbered 6, after V lost 0 bases and J lost 7 bases. The CDR3 is made up of 13 amino acids. Per germline, CDR1 VTNTFY and CDR2 YDVSTARD (reference sequence). The CDR3 region has the DNA TGTGCCACCTGGGACAGGCTAAAGTATAAGAAACTCTTT. Its protein is CATWDRLKYKKLF.

This clone is categorized as medium-sized. The same CDR3 arises from other DNA sequences in this sample as well. The chain is built from TRGV3 and TRGJ1 or TRGJ2. With 0 bases clipped from V and 5 bases from J, the junction kept 4 bases outside the gene matches. This CDR3 has 13 amino acids. CDR1 and CDR2 (germline): VTNTFY, YDVSTARD (reference sequence). The CDR3 loop is CATWDRQNYKKLF. The CDR3, as DNA: TGTGCCACCTGGGACAGGCAGAATTATAAGAAACTCTTT.

V gene TRGV3 combines with J gene TRGJ1 or TRGJ2. The CDR3 contains 13 residues. Germline values: CDR1 VTNTFY, CDR2 YDVSTARD (reference sequence). Trimming at V came to 0 bases and at J to 6 bases, leaving 5 bases not matched to a gene. The CDR3: CATWDRRIYKKLF. The CDR3 nucleotides are TGTGCCACCTGGGACAGGCGAATTTATAAGAAACTCTTT.

This clone was detected a few times. V gene TRGV2 combines with J gene TRGJ1 or TRGJ2. This CDR3 region has 10 residues. V was pared by 4 bases and J by 10 bases, with 4 bases of the junction left unmatched. The germline V gene encodes CDR1 EGSNGY and CDR2 YDSYNSKV. The DNA for the CDR3 is TGTGCCACCTGGGAGGAAAAGAAACTCTTT. Its protein is CATWEEKKLF.

This clone showed up just a few times. A single base separates this from a much larger clone, so it may be a read error. The chain joins TRGV4 to TRGJP2. From germline, CDR1 is EGSTGY and CDR2 YDSYTSSV. CDR3 length equals 13 residues. The CDR3 DNA reads TGTGCCACCTGGGATGGTAGTGATTGGGTCAAGACGTTT. It encodes CATWDGSDWVKTF.